This T cell receptor beta chain derives from a study of cytomegalovirus exposure and HLA in healthy donors. Overall study context: Earlier findings included about 120 million unique TCR beta sequences obtained from about 179 million T cells.

Primers for the PCR totalled 60 Vbeta and 13 Jbeta. Produced via immunoSEQ multiplex PCR; TCRdb's table is partial and in-frame only. The table has over 150,000 clones, approximately 80% seen once. This clone has just a few counts. Trimming cost V 0 bases and J 5 bases, with 4 bases left between them. Per the germline V gene, CDR1 is MNHEY and CDR2 is SVGAGI. The CDR3 has 13 amino acids. Specimen: PBMCs. The V gene is TRBV6-5, the J gene TRBJ2-2; D not certain. This clonotype was obtained from a woman in her thirties or forties in good health and CMV-seronegative. Written as DNA, the CDR3 is TGTGCCAGCAGTTACTCGAGTACCGGGGAGCTGTTTTTT. Translation gives CASSYSSTGELFF.